This entry lists 5 T cell receptor beta chains sequenced from one sample in a study of blood T cell repertoires in COVID-19. The protocol was immunoSEQ multiplex PCR, while the TCRdb copy is restricted to in-frame clones and leaves out a portion. This table has 250,000 or so clones, around nine tenths appearing once. Sequencing was performed on peripheral blood. The receptor set was obtained from a middle-aged woman who had recovered from COVID-19.

This clone was counted a few times. The V gene is TRBV7-2, the J gene TRBJ2-3; TRBD2 might be the D (5 bases). V dropped 4 bases and J dropped 6 bases, with 8 bases sitting between them. CDR1 is SGHTA and CDR2 is FQGNSA in the germline V gene. This CDR3 is 12 amino acids long. CDR3: CASSSRRDTQYF. CDR3 sequence (DNA): TGTGCCAGCAGCTCCCGGAGGGATACGCAGTATTTT.

The V and J genes are TRBV6-5 and TRBJ2-3; no definite D call. Germline loops: CDR1 MNHEY, CDR2 SVGAGI. The CDR3 has 14 amino acids. V lost 0 bases to trimming and J lost 4 bases, with 8 bases between them. The CDR3 DNA reads TGTGCCAGCAGTTACTCGGCGCGGCCAGATACGCAGTATTTT. This gives the protein CASSYSARPDTQYF.

V gene TRBV5-6 combines with J gene TRBJ1-2; TRBD1 matches at 7 bases. The germline gives CDR1 SGHDT, CDR2 YYEEEE. Unmatched junction bases numbered 15, after V lost 0 bases and J lost 4 bases. The CDR3 is 18 amino acids. The chain's CDR3 is CASSLGGSPDRIAYGYTF. The CDR3 DNA reads TGTGCCAGCAGCTTGGGTGGCTCCCCGGACAGGATTGCCTATGGCTACACCTTC.

This chain links TRBV24-1 with TRBJ2-7, with a possible D match to TRBD1 (5 bases). This CDR3 spans 12 amino acids. Trimming removed 9 bases at V and 2 bases at J, with 10 bases between. Germline assignment: CDR1 KGHDR and CDR2 SFDVKD. CDR3 nucleotide sequence: TGTGCCACCCAAGACAGAACCTACGAGCAGTACTTC. This sequence encodes CATQDRTYEQYF.

This clone has just one count. The V call is TRBV30, the J call TRBJ2-5, with 10 nucleotides matching TRBD2. CDR3 size: 15 residues. Germline CDR1 reads GTSNPN; CDR2 reads SVGIG (reference sequence). V lost 0 bases to trimming and J lost 2 bases; unmatched junction nucleotides: 3. Here the CDR3 DNA reads TGTGCCTGGAGTGTCGGACTAGCGGTACAAGAGACCCAGTACTTC. This encodes CAWSVGLAVQETQYF.